These T cell receptor beta chains were read from a single sample in a study of patients and donors after allogeneic stem cell transplantation. TCRdb independently ran MiXCR on the RT-PCR reads; one entry per CDR3 protein. This table has around 150,000 distinct CDR3 sequences, about 40% appearing once. The sequencing input was blood, either unsorted or a sorted T cell fraction (not recorded which). These receptors came from a human donor who was either an allogeneic HSCT recipient or a stem cell or donor lymphocyte infusion donor (not recorded which). It is not recorded whose cells these are; they may come from a transplant donor. The CDR3 runs from the conserved cysteine through the conserved F or W. Each record gives: clone size, CDR3 length, J gene, V gene, D gene, CDR3 protein, CDR3 DNA. D genes are given only for firm matches. Rows give clone size only sometimes, using once, few, many, or a class for an expanded clone.

clone_size: many
cdr3_length: 17
j_call: TRBJ1-6
v_call: TRBV7-9
d_call: TRBD1
cdr3_aa: CASSLAPGTENNSPLHF
cdr3_nt: TGTGCCAGCAGCTTAGCGCCTGGGACAGAAAATAATTCACCCCTCCACTTT

clone_size: many
cdr3_length: 17
j_call: TRBJ1-4
v_call: TRBV5-1
d_call: TRBD1
cdr3_aa: CASSLNFKGQPKEKLFF
cdr3_nt: TGCGCCAGCAGCTTGAACTTTAAGGGACAGCCGAAGGAAAAACTGTTTTTT

clone_size: few
cdr3_length: 15
j_call: TRBJ1-4
v_call: TRBV12-3/TRBV12-4
d_call: -
cdr3_aa: CARGIWNSSNEKLFF
cdr3_nt: TGTGCCAGGGGGATCTGGAACAGCTCAAATGAAAAACTGTTTTTT

clone_size: -
cdr3_length: 17
j_call: TRBJ2-2
v_call: TRBV27
d_call: TRBD2
cdr3_aa: CASSFPGLAGDTGELFF
cdr3_nt: TGTGCCAGCAGTTTCCCCGGACTAGCGGGGGACACCGGGGAGCTGTTTTTT

clone_size: few
cdr3_length: 15
j_call: TRBJ2-1
v_call: TRBV6-5
d_call: TRBD2
cdr3_aa: CASSRRGTSGNEQFF
cdr3_nt: TGTGCCAGCAGTCGCCGGGGGACTAGCGGGAATGAGCAGTTCTTC

clone_size: few
cdr3_length: 15
j_call: TRBJ1-1
v_call: TRBV20-1
d_call: TRBD1
cdr3_aa: CSADYPGGANTEAFF
cdr3_nt: TGCAGTGCAGACTATCCAGGGGGCGCGAACACTGAAGCTTTCTTT

clone_size: few
cdr3_length: 13
j_call: TRBJ2-3
v_call: TRBV4-3
d_call: TRBD1
cdr3_aa: CASSQLTGDTQYF
cdr3_nt: TGCGCCAGCAGCCAATTGACAGGGGATACGCAGTATTTT

clone_size: -
cdr3_length: 15
j_call: TRBJ2-2
v_call: TRBV12-3/TRBV12-4
d_call: -
cdr3_aa: CASSLGRPNTGELFF
cdr3_nt: TGTGCCAGCAGTTTAGGGCGGCCGAACACCGGGGAGCTGTTTTTT

clone_size: -
cdr3_length: 15
j_call: TRBJ1-6
v_call: TRBV7-3
d_call: TRBD1
cdr3_aa: CASSATGGLNSPLHF
cdr3_nt: TGTGCCAGCAGCGCCACAGGGGGCCTTAATTCACCCCTCCACTTT

clone_size: many
cdr3_length: 15
j_call: TRBJ1-1
v_call: TRBV5-1
d_call: -
cdr3_aa: CASSLAGQGRTEAFF
cdr3_nt: TGCGCCAGCAGCTTGGCCGGGCAGGGGAGGACTGAAGCTTTCTTT

clone_size: -
cdr3_length: 15
j_call: TRBJ2-3
v_call: TRBV6-5
d_call: TRBD2
cdr3_aa: CASSYTTSETDTQYF
cdr3_nt: TGTGCCAGCAGTTACACTACTAGCGAGACAGATACGCAGTATTTT

clone_size: few
cdr3_length: 15
j_call: TRBJ1-1
v_call: TRBV5-5
d_call: -
cdr3_aa: CASSLGSVGNTEAFF
cdr3_nt: TGTGCCAGCAGCTTGGGGTCGGTTGGGAACACTGAAGCTTTCTTT

clone_size: few
cdr3_length: 15
j_call: TRBJ1-3
v_call: TRBV27
d_call: -
cdr3_aa: CASGSGRSSGNTIYF
cdr3_nt: TGTGCCAGCGGATCCGGTAGGAGCTCTGGAAACACCATATATTTT

clone_size: -
cdr3_length: 13
j_call: TRBJ1-4
v_call: TRBV4-2
d_call: -
cdr3_aa: CASSQTINEKLFF
cdr3_nt: TGTGCCAGCAGCCAAACCATTAATGAAAAACTGTTTTTT

clone_size: many
cdr3_length: 13
j_call: TRBJ1-1
v_call: TRBV9
d_call: -
cdr3_aa: CASSSFGGTEAFF
cdr3_nt: TGTGCCAGCAGCAGCTTTGGGGGAACTGAAGCTTTCTTT

clone_size: -
cdr3_length: 15
j_call: TRBJ2-4
v_call: TRBV20-1
d_call: -
cdr3_aa: CSARRGALQKNIQYF
cdr3_nt: TGCAGTGCTAGAAGGGGAGCCCTACAAAAAAACATTCAGTACTTC

clone_size: few
cdr3_length: 13
j_call: TRBJ1-3
v_call: TRBV9
d_call: -
cdr3_aa: CASSVAEGNTIYF
cdr3_nt: TGTGCCAGCAGCGTAGCTGAGGGAAACACCATATATTTT

clone_size: few
cdr3_length: 13
j_call: TRBJ1-2
v_call: TRBV20-1
d_call: TRBD1
cdr3_aa: CSANQDRVDGYTF
cdr3_nt: TGCAGTGCTAACCAGGACAGGGTGGATGGCTACACCTTC

clone_size: -
cdr3_length: 14
j_call: TRBJ2-7
v_call: TRBV29-1
d_call: TRBD1
cdr3_aa: CSVVSTGGIYEQYF
cdr3_nt: TGCAGCGTTGTTTCGACAGGGGGTATTTACGAGCAGTACTTC

clone_size: -
cdr3_length: 12
j_call: TRBJ2-2
v_call: TRBV10-3
d_call: -
cdr3_aa: CAISEGAGELFF
cdr3_nt: TGTGCCATCAGTGAGGGAGCCGGGGAGCTGTTTTTT

clone_size: many
cdr3_length: 14
j_call: TRBJ1-1
v_call: TRBV6-5
d_call: -
cdr3_aa: CASSPGILNTEAFF
cdr3_nt: TGTGCCAGCAGCCCGGGGATTTTGAACACTGAAGCTTTCTTT

clone_size: few
cdr3_length: 16
j_call: TRBJ1-5
v_call: TRBV12-3/TRBV12-4
d_call: -
cdr3_aa: CASSLRGEASNQPQHF
cdr3_nt: TGTGCCAGCAGTTTAAGGGGGGAGGCGAGCAATCAGCCCCAGCATTTT

clone_size: -
cdr3_length: 17
j_call: TRBJ1-6
v_call: TRBV7-6
d_call: -
cdr3_aa: CASSLTLGPSWISPLHF
cdr3_nt: TGTGCCAGCAGCTTAACCCTCGGCCCATCCTGGATCTCACCCCTCCACTTT

clone_size: -
cdr3_length: 13
j_call: TRBJ1-3
v_call: TRBV10-3
d_call: -
cdr3_aa: CAISGDGFNTIYF
cdr3_nt: TGTGCCATCAGTGGGGACGGGTTTAACACCATATATTTT

clone_size: few
cdr3_length: 11
j_call: TRBJ1-4
v_call: TRBV27
d_call: -
cdr3_aa: CARVVCEKLFF
cdr3_nt: TGTGCCAGGGTAGTTTGTGAAAAACTGTTTTTT

clone_size: few
cdr3_length: 12
j_call: TRBJ1-6
v_call: TRBV2
d_call: -
cdr3_aa: CASSGEKSPLHF
cdr3_nt: TGTGCCAGCAGTGGGGAAAAATCACCCCTCCACTTT

clone_size: few
cdr3_length: 15
j_call: TRBJ2-1
v_call: TRBV29-1
d_call: TRBD1
cdr3_aa: CSVEGGTGVYNEQFF
cdr3_nt: TGCAGCGTTGAAGGCGGGACAGGGGTCTACAATGAGCAGTTCTTC

clone_size: -
cdr3_length: 15
j_call: TRBJ1-2
v_call: TRBV5-5
d_call: TRBD1
cdr3_aa: CASTAGTVEFYGYTF
cdr3_nt: TGTGCCAGCACCGCAGGGACAGTCGAGTTCTATGGCTACACCTTC

clone_size: few
cdr3_length: 15
j_call: TRBJ1-6
v_call: TRBV7-2
d_call: TRBD1
cdr3_aa: CASSLISQGGSPLHF
cdr3_nt: TGTGCCAGCAGCTTGATCTCGCAGGGGGGATCACCCCTCCACTTT

clone_size: -
cdr3_length: 14
j_call: TRBJ2-7
v_call: TRBV15
d_call: -
cdr3_aa: CATSRGDPSYEQYF
cdr3_nt: TGTGCCACCAGCAGAGGAGATCCTTCCTACGAGCAGTACTTC

clone_size: -
cdr3_length: 14
j_call: TRBJ1-1
v_call: TRBV11-2
d_call: -
cdr3_aa: CASSLPPGRTEAFF
cdr3_nt: TGTGCCAGCAGCCTACCCCCGGGGCGAACCGAAGCTTTCTTT

clone_size: -
cdr3_length: 12
j_call: TRBJ1-2
v_call: TRBV9
d_call: -
cdr3_aa: CASSHEGGGYTF
cdr3_nt: TGTGCCAGCAGCCACGAGGGGGGAGGCTACACCTTC

clone_size: many
cdr3_length: 13
j_call: TRBJ1-2
v_call: TRBV20-1
d_call: TRBD1
cdr3_aa: CSARGGQSYGYTF
cdr3_nt: TGCAGTGCTAGAGGGGGACAGAGCTATGGCTACACCTTC

clone_size: -
cdr3_length: 19
j_call: TRBJ2-3
v_call: TRBV20-1
d_call: TRBD2
cdr3_aa: CSARDRGTSGGFAEDTQYF
cdr3_nt: TGCAGTGCTAGAGATCGCGGGACTAGCGGGGGCTTCGCCGAGGATACGCAGTATTTT

clone_size: -
cdr3_length: 15
j_call: TRBJ1-5
v_call: TRBV6-2/TRBV6-3
d_call: -
cdr3_aa: CASSYPIGGNQPQLF
cdr3_nt: TGTGCCAGCAGTTATCCGATCGGGGGCAATCAGCCCCAGCTTTTT

clone_size: few
cdr3_length: 15
j_call: TRBJ1-2
v_call: TRBV20-1
d_call: -
cdr3_aa: CSAPLDTPLFYGYTF
cdr3_nt: TGCAGTGCTCCCTTAGACACCCCTCTCTTCTATGGCTACACCTTC

clone_size: few
cdr3_length: 14
j_call: TRBJ1-3
v_call: TRBV7-9
d_call: TRBD1
cdr3_aa: CASSLQGTGNTIYF
cdr3_nt: TGTGCCAGCAGCCTACAGGGGACTGGAAACACCATATATTTT

clone_size: -
cdr3_length: 14
j_call: TRBJ1-4
v_call: TRBV5-6
d_call: -
cdr3_aa: CASSFGSYNEKLFF
cdr3_nt: TGTGCCAGCAGCTTTGGGAGTTACAATGAAAAACTGTTTTTT

clone_size: -
cdr3_length: 13
j_call: TRBJ1-3
v_call: TRBV7-9
d_call: -
cdr3_aa: CASLGTVGNTIYF
cdr3_nt: TGTGCCAGCCTGGGGACCGTAGGAAACACCATATATTTT

clone_size: few
cdr3_length: 12
j_call: TRBJ1-1
v_call: TRBV20-1
d_call: -
cdr3_aa: CSASTENTEAFF
cdr3_nt: TGCAGTGCTAGCACGGAGAACACTGAAGCTTTCTTT